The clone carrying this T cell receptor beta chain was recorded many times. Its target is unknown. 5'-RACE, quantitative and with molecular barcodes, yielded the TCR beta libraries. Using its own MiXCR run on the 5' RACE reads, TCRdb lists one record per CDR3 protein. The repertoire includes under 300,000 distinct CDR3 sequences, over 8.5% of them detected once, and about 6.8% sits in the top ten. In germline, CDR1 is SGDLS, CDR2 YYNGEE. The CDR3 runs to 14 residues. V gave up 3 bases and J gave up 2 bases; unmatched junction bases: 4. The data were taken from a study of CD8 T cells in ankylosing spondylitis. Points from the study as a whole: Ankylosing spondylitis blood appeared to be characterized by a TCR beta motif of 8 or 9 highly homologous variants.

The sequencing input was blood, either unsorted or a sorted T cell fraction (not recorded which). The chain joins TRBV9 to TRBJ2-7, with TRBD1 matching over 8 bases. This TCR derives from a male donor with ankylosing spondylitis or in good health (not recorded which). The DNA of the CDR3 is TGTGCCAGCAGCGGGGACAGGAGACCCTACGAGCAGTACTTC. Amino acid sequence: CASSGDRRPYEQYF. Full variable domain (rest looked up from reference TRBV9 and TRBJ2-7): DSGVTQTPKHLITATGQRVTLRCSPRSGDLSVYWYQQSLDQGLQFLIQYYNGEERAKGNILERFSAQQFPDLHSELNLSSLELGDSALYFCASSGDRRPYEQYFGPGTRLTVT.